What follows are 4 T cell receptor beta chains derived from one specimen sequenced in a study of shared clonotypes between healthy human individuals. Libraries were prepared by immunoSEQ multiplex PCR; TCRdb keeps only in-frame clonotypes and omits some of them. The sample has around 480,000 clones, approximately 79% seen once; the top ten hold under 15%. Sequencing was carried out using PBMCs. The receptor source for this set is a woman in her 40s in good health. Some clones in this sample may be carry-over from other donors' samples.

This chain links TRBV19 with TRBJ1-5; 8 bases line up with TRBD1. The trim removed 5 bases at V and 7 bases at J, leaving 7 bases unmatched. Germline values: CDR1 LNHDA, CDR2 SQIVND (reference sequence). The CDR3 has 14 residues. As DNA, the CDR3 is TGTGCCAGTAGTTTCCAGGGGGCTGGGCAGCCCCAGCATTTT. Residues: CASSFQGAGQPQHF.

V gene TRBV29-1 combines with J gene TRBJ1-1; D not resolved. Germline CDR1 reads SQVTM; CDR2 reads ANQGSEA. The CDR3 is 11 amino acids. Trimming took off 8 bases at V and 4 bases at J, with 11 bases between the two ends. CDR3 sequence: CSLWEVTEAFF. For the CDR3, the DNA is TGCAGCTTGTGGGAAGTCACTGAAGCTTTCTTT.

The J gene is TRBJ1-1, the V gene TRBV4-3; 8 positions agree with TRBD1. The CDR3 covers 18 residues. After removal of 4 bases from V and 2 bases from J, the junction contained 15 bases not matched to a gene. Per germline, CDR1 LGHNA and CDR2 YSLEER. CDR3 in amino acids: CASSRITGGRSSNTEAFF. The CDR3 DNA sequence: TGCGCCAGCAGCCGAATTACAGGGGGTAGATCATCTAACACTGAAGCTTTCTTT.

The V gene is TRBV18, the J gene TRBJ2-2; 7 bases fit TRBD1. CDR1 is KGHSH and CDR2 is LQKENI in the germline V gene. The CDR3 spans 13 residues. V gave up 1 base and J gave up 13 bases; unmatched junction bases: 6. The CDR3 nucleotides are TGTGCCAGCTCACCACAGGGGGCTTTCGTGCTGTTTTTT. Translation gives CASSPQGAFVLFF.